A single sample is the source of the 5 T cell receptor beta chains below, sequenced in a study of PD-1 blockade in classical Hodgkin lymphoma. Time point given: cycle 4 day 1 (C4D1), after less than 7 weeks of nivolumab. Each and every patient relapsed after autologous stem cell transplantation, and patients got differing brentuximab vedotin exposure. Using immunoSEQ multiplex PCR, the repertoire was profiled, and TCRdb retains in-frame clones only, with some absent. Of about 24,000 clones listed, about 88% are singletons. The sequenced sample was peripheral blood mononuclear cells (PBMCs), obtained before the fourth cycle of nivolumab. Source of these receptors: a human donor with classical Hodgkin lymphoma.

This clone was seen only once. The chain joins TRBV2 to TRBJ2-1, with TRBD2 matching over 14 bases. The CDR3 totals 20 residues. J was trimmed by 0 bases and V by 7 bases; bases with no gene match: 14. CDR1 is SNHLY, CDR2 FYNNEI, per germline. The CDR3 bases are TGTGCCAGCAAGGTTTCGGGACTAGCGGGAGTTTTTCTCTCCTACAATGAGCAGTTCTTC. It is translated as CASKVSGLAGVFLSYNEQFF.

V is TRBV5-1 and J is TRBJ1-4, with D perhaps TRBD1 (5 bases). V gave up 4 bases and J gave up 3 bases, with 16 bases separating them. Germline assignment: CDR1 SGHRS and CDR2 YFSETQ. This CDR3 is 16 amino acids long. CDR3: CASSPWGRGSNEKLFF. The CDR3 DNA is TGCGCCAGCAGCCCTTGGGGGAGGGGCTCTAATGAAAAACTGTTTTTT.

DNA for the CDR3: TGTGCCAGCAGCCAAGGTGGGCGGGGGCGCACTGCAGATACGCAGTATTTT. Amino acid sequence: CASSQGGRGRTADTQYF. V usage is TRBV14 and J usage is TRBJ2-3, with D perhaps matching TRBD2 (7 bases). Germline CDR1 is SGHDN and CDR2 is FVKESK. V was trimmed by 1 base and J by 4 bases, leaving 18 bases between them. CDR3 length equals 17 residues.

This clone has only one observation. J is TRBJ2-1 and V is TRBV29-1; D gene ambiguous. This CDR3 has 14 residues. CDR1 SQVTM and CDR2 ANQGSEA come from the germline V gene. The germline V and J ends were trimmed by 4 bases and 7 bases, with 17 bases remaining between them. CDR3 region: CSVVVPPKQNEQFF. As DNA, the CDR3 is TGCAGCGTTGTTGTTCCACCTAAGCAAAATGAGCAGTTCTTC.

This rearrangement joins TRBV10-2 to TRBJ1-1; D gene unclear. The V end lost 0 bases, the J end lost 6 bases, and 8 bases lay between the germline ends. Per the germline V gene, CDR1 is WSHSY and CDR2 is SAAADI. The length of the CDR3 is 13 residues. CDR3: CASSESLRSEAFF. CDR3 nucleotides: TGCGCCAGCAGTGAGTCTTTGAGATCTGAAGCTTTCTTT.